This TCR beta chain stems from a study of neurological immune-mediated disorders. Findings and caveats of the study: The expanded clones of different subjects shared no CDR3 amino acid sequences (suggesting private repertoires in all groups).

MiXCR was run by TCRdb on the 5' RACE reads, yielding one entry per CDR3 protein. Of roughly 70,000 distinct CDR3 sequences detected, roughly 4.5% appear once; the ten largest clones hold 2% to 2.5%. This clonotype was found many times. Its antigen is not identified. The ends were cut back, 6 bases at V and 3 bases at J, with 16 bases in the middle. This CDR3 spans 15 amino acids. The rearrangement uses TRBV12-3 or TRBV12-4 and TRBJ2-3; the D gene is possibly TRBD2 (6 bases). The source of this sequence is a woman between 65 and 79 years old with multiple sclerosis. The source material was PBMCs. The CDR3 DNA follows: TGTGCCAGCAGGCGTCCGGGGGTGAGGACAGATACGCAGTATTTT. Its protein is CASRRPGVRTDTQYF.